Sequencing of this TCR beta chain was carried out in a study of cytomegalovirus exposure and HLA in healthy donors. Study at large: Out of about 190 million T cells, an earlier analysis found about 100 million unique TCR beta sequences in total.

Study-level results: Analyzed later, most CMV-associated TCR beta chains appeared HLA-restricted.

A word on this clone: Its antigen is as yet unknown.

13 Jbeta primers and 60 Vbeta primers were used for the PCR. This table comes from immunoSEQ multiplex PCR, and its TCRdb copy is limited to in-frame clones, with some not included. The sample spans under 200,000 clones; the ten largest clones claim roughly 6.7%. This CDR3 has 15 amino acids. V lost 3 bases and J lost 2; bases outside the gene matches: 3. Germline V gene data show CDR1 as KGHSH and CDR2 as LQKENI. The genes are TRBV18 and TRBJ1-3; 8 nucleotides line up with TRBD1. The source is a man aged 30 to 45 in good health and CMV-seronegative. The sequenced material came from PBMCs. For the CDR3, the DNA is TGTGCCAGCTCACCGTCACAGGGGGCTGGAAACACCATATATTTT. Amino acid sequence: CASSPSQGAGNTIYF.